This T cell receptor (beta chain) was observed in a study of Ad26.COV2.S vaccination and SARS-CoV-2 variants. Treatment given: 19 received Ad26.COV2.S at low or high dose, single or two shots; several received placebo; per-sample allocation not given. Day 63 after the first injection of vaccine or placebo was the sampling time. Expressing Wuhan-strain SARS-CoV-2 spike, an Ad26 vector served as the vaccine. The sample holds a few counts of this clone. The antigen remains undetermined. Using immunoSEQ multiplex PCR, the repertoire was profiled, and TCRdb retains in-frame clones only, with some absent. The sample includes roughly 250,000 clones, 87% of them seen just once. Study findings and constraints: Estimates derived from TCR breadth and depth analyses may have underestimated total T cell responses. It was found that vaccine and placebo recipients had similar non-spike TCR breadth.

V gave up 0 bases and J gave up 8 bases, with 11 bases separating them. CDR3 length: 13 amino acids. From germline, CDR1 is SGHNT and CDR2 YYREEE (reference sequence). V gene TRBV5-4 combines with J gene TRBJ1-1, with a weak D call TRBD1 (5 bases). The sample here was peripheral blood, taken in a trial of Ad26.COV2.S vaccine versus placebo. This TCR came from a person between 18 and 59 years old who received the Ad26.COV2.S COVID-19 vaccine or a placebo. The DNA for the CDR3 is TGTGCCAGCAGCTTGGGTGCAGGGCGGGAAGCTTTCTTT. As protein: CASSLGAGREAFF.